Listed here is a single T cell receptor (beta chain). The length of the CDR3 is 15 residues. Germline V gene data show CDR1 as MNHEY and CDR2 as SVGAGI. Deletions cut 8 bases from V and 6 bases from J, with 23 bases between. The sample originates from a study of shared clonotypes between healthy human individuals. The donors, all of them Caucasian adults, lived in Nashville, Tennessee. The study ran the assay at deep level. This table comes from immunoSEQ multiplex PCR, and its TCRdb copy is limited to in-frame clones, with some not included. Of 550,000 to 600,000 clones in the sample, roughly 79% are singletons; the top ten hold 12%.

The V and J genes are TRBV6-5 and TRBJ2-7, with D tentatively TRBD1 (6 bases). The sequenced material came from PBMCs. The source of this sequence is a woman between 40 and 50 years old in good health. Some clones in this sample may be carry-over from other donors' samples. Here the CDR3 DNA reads TGTGCCAGCCGACGCAAGACAGGAATCGGTCGCGAGCAGTACTTC. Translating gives CASRRKTGIGREQYF.